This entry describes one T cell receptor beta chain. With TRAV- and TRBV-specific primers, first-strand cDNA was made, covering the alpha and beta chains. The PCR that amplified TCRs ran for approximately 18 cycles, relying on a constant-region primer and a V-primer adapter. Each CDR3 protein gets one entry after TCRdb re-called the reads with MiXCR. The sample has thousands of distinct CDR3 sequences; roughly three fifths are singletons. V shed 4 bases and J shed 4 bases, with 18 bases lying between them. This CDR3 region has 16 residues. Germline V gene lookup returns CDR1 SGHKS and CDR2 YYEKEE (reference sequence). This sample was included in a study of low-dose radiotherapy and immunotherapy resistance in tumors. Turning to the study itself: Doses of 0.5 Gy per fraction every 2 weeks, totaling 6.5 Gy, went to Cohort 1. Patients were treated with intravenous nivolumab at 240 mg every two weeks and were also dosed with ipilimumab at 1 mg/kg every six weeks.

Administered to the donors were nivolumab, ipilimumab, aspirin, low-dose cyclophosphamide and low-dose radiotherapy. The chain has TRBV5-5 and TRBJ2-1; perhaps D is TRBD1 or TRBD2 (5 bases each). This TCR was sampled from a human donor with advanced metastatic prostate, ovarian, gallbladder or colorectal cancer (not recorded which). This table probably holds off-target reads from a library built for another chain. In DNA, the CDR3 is TGTGCCAGCAGCCCCCTCGGGGCTAGGGATTACAATGAGCAGTTCTTC. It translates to CASSPLGARDYNEQFF.